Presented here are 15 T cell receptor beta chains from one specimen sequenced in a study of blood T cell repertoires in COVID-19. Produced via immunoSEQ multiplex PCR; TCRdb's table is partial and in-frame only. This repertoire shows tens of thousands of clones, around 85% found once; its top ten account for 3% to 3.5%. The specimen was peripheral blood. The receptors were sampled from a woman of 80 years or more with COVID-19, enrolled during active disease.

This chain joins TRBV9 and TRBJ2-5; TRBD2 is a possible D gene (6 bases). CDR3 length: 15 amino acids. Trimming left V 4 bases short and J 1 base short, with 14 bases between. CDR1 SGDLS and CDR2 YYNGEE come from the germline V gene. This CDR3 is CASSSSGGIQETQYF. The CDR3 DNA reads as TGTGCCAGCAGCTCGAGCGGAGGGATCCAAGAGACCCAGTACTTC.

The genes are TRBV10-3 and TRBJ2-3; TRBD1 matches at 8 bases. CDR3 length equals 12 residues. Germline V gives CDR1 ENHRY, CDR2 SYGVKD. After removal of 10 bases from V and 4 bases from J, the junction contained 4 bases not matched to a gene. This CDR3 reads CATGQGPDTQYF. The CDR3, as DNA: TGTGCCACCGGACAGGGTCCAGATACGCAGTATTTT.

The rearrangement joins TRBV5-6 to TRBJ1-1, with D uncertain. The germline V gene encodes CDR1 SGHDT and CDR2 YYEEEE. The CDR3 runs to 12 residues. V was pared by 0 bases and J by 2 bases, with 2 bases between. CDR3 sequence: CASSLVNTEAFF. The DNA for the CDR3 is TGTGCCAGCAGCTTGGTAAACACTGAAGCTTTCTTT.

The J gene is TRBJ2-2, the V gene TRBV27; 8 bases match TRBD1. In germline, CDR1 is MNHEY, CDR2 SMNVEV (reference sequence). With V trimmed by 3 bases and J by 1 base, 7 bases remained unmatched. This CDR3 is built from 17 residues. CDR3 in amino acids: CASSFVVGTGNTGELFF. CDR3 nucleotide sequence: TGTGCCAGCAGTTTTGTAGTAGGGACAGGGAACACCGGGGAGCTGTTTTTT.

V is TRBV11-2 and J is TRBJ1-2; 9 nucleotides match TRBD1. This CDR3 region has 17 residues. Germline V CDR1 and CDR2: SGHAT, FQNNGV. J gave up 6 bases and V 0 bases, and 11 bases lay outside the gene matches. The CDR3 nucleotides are TGTGCCAGCAGCTTAGATTTGTGGACAGGGGCGGAGAATGGCTACACCTTC. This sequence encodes CASSLDLWTGAENGYTF.

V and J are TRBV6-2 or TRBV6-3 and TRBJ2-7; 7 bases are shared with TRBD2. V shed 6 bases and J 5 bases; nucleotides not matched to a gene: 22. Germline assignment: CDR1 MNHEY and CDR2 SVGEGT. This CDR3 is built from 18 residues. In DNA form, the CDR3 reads TGTGCCAGCAGCGGGAGATTTTTGCTGCGGGAGATTCGGCACGAGCAGTACTTC. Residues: CASSGRFLLREIRHEQYF.

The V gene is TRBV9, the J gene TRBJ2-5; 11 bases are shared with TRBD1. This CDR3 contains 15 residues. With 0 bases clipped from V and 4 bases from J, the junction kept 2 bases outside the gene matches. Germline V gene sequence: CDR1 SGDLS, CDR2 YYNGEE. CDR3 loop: CASSVAGTGGETQYF. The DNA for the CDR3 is TGTGCCAGCAGCGTAGCCGGGACAGGGGGAGAGACCCAGTACTTC.

The CDR3: CASSEAGHPSTDTQYF. CDR3 bases: TGTGCCAGCAGCGAGGCGGGTCACCCTAGCACAGATACGCAGTATTTT. The J gene is TRBJ2-3, the V gene TRBV2; maybe TRBD2 (5 bases). This CDR3 has 16 residues. The V gene's germline CDR1 is SNHLY and CDR2 FYNNEI. The V end lost 6 bases, the J end lost 0 bases, and 16 bases lay between the germline ends.

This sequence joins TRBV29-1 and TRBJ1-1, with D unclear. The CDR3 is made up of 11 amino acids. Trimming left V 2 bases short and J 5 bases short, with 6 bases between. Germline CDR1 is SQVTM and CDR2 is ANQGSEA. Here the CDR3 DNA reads TGCAGCGTTGAAAGCGGGACTGAAGCTTTCTTT. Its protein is CSVESGTEAFF.

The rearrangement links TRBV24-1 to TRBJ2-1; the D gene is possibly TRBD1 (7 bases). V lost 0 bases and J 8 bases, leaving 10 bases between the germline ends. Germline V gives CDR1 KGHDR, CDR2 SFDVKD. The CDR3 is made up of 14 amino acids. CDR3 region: CATSDLQGGDEQFF. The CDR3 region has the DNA TGTGCCACCAGTGATTTGCAGGGGGGTGATGAGCAGTTCTTC.

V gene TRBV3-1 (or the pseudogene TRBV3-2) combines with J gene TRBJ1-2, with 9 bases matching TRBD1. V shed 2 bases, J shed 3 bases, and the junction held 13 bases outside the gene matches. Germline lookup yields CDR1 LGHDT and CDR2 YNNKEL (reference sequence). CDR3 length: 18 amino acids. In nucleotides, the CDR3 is TGTGCCAGCAGCCAACCCGGACAGGGGCGGCAGGGGGACTATGGCTACACCTTC. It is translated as CASSQPGQGRQGDYGYTF.

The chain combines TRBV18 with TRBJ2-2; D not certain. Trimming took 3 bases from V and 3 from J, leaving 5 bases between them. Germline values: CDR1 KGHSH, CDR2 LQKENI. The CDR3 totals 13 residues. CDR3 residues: CASSPQYTGELFF. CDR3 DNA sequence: TGTGCCAGCTCACCTCAGTACACCGGGGAGCTGTTTTTT.

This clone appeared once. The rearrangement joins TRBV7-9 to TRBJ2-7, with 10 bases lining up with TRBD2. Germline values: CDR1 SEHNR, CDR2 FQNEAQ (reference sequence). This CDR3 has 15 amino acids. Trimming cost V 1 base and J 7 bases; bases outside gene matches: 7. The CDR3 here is CASSLGPAGGTEQYF. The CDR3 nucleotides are TGTGCCAGCAGCTTAGGTCCAGCGGGAGGGACAGAGCAGTACTTC.

The DNA of the CDR3 is TGCGCCAGCAGCGAACAGGGGGCAGGGCAGCCCCAGCATTTT. Protein product: CASSEQGAGQPQHF. The chain uses TRBV5-1 and TRBJ1-5, with 9 nucleotides matching TRBD1. The CDR3 sequence is 14 residues long. Germline values: CDR1 SGHRS, CDR2 YFSETQ. The V gene end was trimmed by 4 bases and the J gene end by 7 bases; junction bases not matched to a gene: 6.

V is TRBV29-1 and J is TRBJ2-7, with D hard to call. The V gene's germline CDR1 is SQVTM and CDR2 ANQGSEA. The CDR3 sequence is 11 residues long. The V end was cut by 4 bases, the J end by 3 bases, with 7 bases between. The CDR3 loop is CSVGRSYEQYF. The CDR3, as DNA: TGCAGCGTTGGCCGTAGCTACGAGCAGTACTTC.